The 8 T cell receptor beta chains reported below all come from one sample, sequenced in a study of T cell responses to AZD1222 COVID-19 vaccine listed by TCRdb under 2021. The intended sense of this specimen's time point label: baseline before first vaccination. Receptor libraries were prepared by the immunoSEQ multiplex PCR assay. As stored in TCRdb, this immuneACCESS dataset retains in-frame rearrangements with V and J assigned. A fraction of the clones does not appear; measured against another copy, unresolved V genes explain less than half of the discrepancy, and the remainder lacks a known reason. The sample has under 35,000 clones on record, about 88% of them singletons. The ten largest account for roughly 6.2% of the sample. The source was peripheral blood, collected on day 0 of AZD1222 vaccination. The receptors were sampled from an adult in good health.

This chain joins TRBV9 and TRBJ1-2; D gene ambiguous. The germline CDR1 and CDR2 sequences are SGDLS and YYNGEE. The CDR3 runs to 16 residues. Trimming cost V 3 bases and J 2 bases, with 17 bases left between them. As DNA, the CDR3 is TGTGCCAGCAGCGGAACAGAGAGTAGGGCGAACTATGGCTACACCTTC. Translation: CASSGTESRANYGYTF.

This sequence joins TRBV3-1 (or the pseudogene TRBV3-2) and TRBJ1-1; the D gene is possibly TRBD1 (5 bases). CDR1 is LGHDT and CDR2 is YNNKEL in the germline V gene (reference sequence). V lost 3 bases to trimming and J lost 6 bases, with 14 bases between them. The CDR3 is made up of 14 amino acids. DNA of the CDR3: TGTGCCAGCAGCCATGTACGGGGGATGGCTGAAGCTTTCTTT. It specifies CASSHVRGMAEAFF.

The chain is built from TRBV19 and TRBJ1-2; the match to TRBD1 covers 8 bases. This CDR3 contains 15 residues. Per the germline V gene, CDR1 is LNHDA and CDR2 is SQIVND (reference sequence). Trimming removed 6 bases from V and 6 bases from J; junction bases left unmatched: 12. The DNA for the CDR3 is TGTGCCAGTAGCCCCCCAGGACAGGGCGTCCATGGCTACACCTTC. Translating it yields CASSPPGQGVHGYTF. The whole variable domain, remainder taken from reference TRBV19 and TRBJ1-2, is DGGITQSPKYLFRKEGQNVTLSCEQNLNHDAMYWYRQDPGQGLRLIYYSQIVNDFQKGDIAEGYSVSREKKESFPLTVTSAQKNPTAFYLCASSPPGQGVHGYTFGSGTRLTVV.

The chain links TRBV30 to TRBJ1-3; D is unresolved. Trimming removed 0 bases at V and 3 bases at J, with 6 bases between. This CDR3 is built from 13 residues. Per the germline V gene, CDR1 is GTSNPN and CDR2 is SVGIG (reference sequence). As DNA, the CDR3 is TGTGCCTGGAGTGTGTGGGGTGGAAACACCATATATTTT. Translated, it gives CAWSVWGGNTIYF.

This chain joins TRBV6-6 and TRBJ1-2; TRBD1 is a possible D gene (5 bases). Germline values: CDR1 MNHNY, CDR2 SVGAGI (reference sequence). Trimming removed 5 bases at V and 5 bases at J, with 18 bases between. There are 15 residues in the CDR3. The CDR3 is CASSTGDPSYYGYTF. The DNA of the CDR3 is TGTGCCAGCAGTACGGGGGACCCGTCTTATTATGGCTACACCTTC.

This clone has just a few counts. The rearrangement joins TRBV7-9 to TRBJ2-2; 8 positions match TRBD2. The V gene's germline CDR1 is SEHNR and CDR2 FQNEAQ (reference sequence). After removal of 7 bases from V and 5 bases from J, the junction contained 6 bases not matched to a gene. CDR3 length: 14 amino acids. CDR3 bases: TGTGCCAGCACCACGGGAGGGGGGACCGGGGAGCTGTTTTTT. This sequence encodes CASTTGGGTGELFF. The variable domain in full, with the rest retrieved from reference TRBV7-9 and TRBJ2-2, is DTGVSQNPRHKITKRGQNVTFRCDPISEHNRLYWYRQTLGQGPEFLTYFQNEAQLEKSRLLSDRFSAERPKGSFSTLEIQRTEQGDSAMYLCASTTGGGTGELFFGEGSRLTVL.

This clone was seen only once. V is TRBV5-1 and J is TRBJ2-5; TRBD1 aligns across 8 bases. V was clipped by 2 bases and J by 0 bases; unmatched bases: 3. CDR3 length: 15 amino acids. Germline V lookup: CDR1 SGHRS, CDR2 YFSETQ. The CDR3 DNA reads TGCGCCAGCAGCTTAGGACAGGGTTACCAAGAGACCCAGTACTTC. This sequence encodes CASSLGQGYQETQYF.

This CDR3 reads CASTFGGGNEKLFF. CDR3 bases: TGTGCCAGCACCTTCGGAGGGGGGAATGAAAAACTGTTTTTT. The chain is built from TRBV7-2 and TRBJ1-4; weak D call: TRBD1 (6 bases). CDR3 length: 14 amino acids. The germline CDR1 and CDR2 sequences are SGHTA and FQGNSA. V shed 7 bases and J shed 5 bases, with 14 bases lying between them. Based on the CDR3 plus reference TRBV7-2 and TRBJ1-4, the full variable domain is GAGVSQSPSNKVTEKGKDVELRCDPISGHTALYWYRQSLGQGLEFLIYFQGNSAPDKSGLPSDRFSAERTGGSVSTLTIQRTQQEDSAVYLCASTFGGGNEKLFFGSGTQLSVL.